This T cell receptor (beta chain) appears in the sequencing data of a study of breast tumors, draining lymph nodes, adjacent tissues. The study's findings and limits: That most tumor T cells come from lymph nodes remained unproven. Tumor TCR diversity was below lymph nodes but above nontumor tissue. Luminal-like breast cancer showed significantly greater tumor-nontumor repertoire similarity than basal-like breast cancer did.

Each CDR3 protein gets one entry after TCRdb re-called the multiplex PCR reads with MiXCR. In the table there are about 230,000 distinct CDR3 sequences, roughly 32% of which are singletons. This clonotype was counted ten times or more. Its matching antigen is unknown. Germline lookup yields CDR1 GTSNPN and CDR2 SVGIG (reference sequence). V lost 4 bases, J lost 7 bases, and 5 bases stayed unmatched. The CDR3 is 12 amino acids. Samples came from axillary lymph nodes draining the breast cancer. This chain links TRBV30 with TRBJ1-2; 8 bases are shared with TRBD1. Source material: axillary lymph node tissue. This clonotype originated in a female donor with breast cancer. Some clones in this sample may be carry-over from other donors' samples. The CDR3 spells CAWNQGAGGYTF. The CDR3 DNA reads TGTGCCTGGAATCAGGGGGCCGGTGGCTACACCTTC.